This TCR beta chain was documented in a study of OX40 agonist ivuxolimab in advanced cancers. With respect to this clone: Its antigen is undetermined.

Only in-frame clones appear in the TCRdb table, and some are missing; sequencing was by immunoSEQ multiplex PCR. The sample yields 85,000 to 95,000 clones, 89% seen once. The CDR3 runs 14 residues. Trimming cost V 4 bases and J 0 bases, with 9 bases left between them. CDR1 and CDR2 (germline): MGHRA, YSYEKL. Study results and caveats: The expanded peripheral T cells' antigen specificity was not determined. Low normalized clonal expansion also occurred in some nonresponding patients.

Source: CD4+ or CD8+ T cells sorted from blood, taken in a trial of the OX40 agonist ivuxolimab. The rearrangement joins TRBV4-1 to TRBJ1-2; the D gene is possibly TRBD1 (5 bases). This sequence was found in an adult with an advanced solid tumor such as melanoma, head and neck, liver or kidney cancer. DNA for the CDR3: TGCGCCAGCAGCCCACAGGAAGCTAACTATGGCTACACCTTC. Translated, it gives CASSPQEANYGYTF.